Listed here is a single TCR beta chain. This clone's antigen is unknown. No base quality information exists; no much larger clone differs at one position. The library was prepared using the immunoSEQ multiplex PCR assay. The multiplex PCR relied on a mix of 60 forward primers for TCR Vbeta segments and 13 reverse primers for TCR Jbeta segments. Amplification of the CDR3 region of rearranged TCR beta genes was performed with a multiplex PCR assay on genomic DNA. The Illumina HiSeq System was used to sequence the amplified TCR beta libraries as 87-base-pair reads. Under the source paper's analysis protocol: A later analysis tallied around 82 million unique TCR beta chains across the 640 or so repertoires, and some 12 million of those chains were shared by two or more donors. Raw reads were error-corrected and collapsed into unique sequences by a nearest-neighbor algorithm in which closely related sequences were merged to remove PCR and sequencing errors. Alignment of CDR3 sequences to IMGT reference sequences was used to assign V, D and J gene segments. Each retained sequence needed at least a six-nucleotide match to both a V gene segment and a J gene segment. Rearrangements were called productive when the CDR3 lacked stop codons and stayed in frame with V and J; all others were non-productive. Following IMGT convention, CDR3 was defined as the stretch from the second conserved V-encoded cysteine to the conserved J-encoded phenylalanine. Sequences without an unambiguous match to a single V gene segment were excluded from the earlier analysis of a few hundred of the donors. An earlier analysis of some 500 of the donors classified V segments as functional when productive rearrangements were above 56.7% and as segregating when the standard deviation between donors was above 5%. A statistical classification framework was built for diagnosing cytomegalovirus status from the catalog of TCR beta chain sequences. In a later analysis, V and J genes were assigned by comparing TCR nucleotide sequences against IMGT/GENE-DB human TR gene sequences. The TCRdist pipeline was used in a later analysis to assign CDR3 sequences and most-parsimonious VDJ recombination scenarios. In a later analysis, each TCR beta chain was defined by its CDR3 amino acid sequence together with its V-gene family, and reads lacking a unique V-gene family were excluded. In a later analysis, around 600 highly shared, low-generation-probability nucleotide sequences were removed to address suspected cross-contamination and a sequencing artifact. A later analysis calculated a clonal expansion index for each public chain from normalized within-repertoire ranks of inferred template counts. In a later analysis, generation probabilities were computed with a VDJ recombination model fitted to out-of-frame rearrangements, and the resulting probabilities were checked against IGoR. In a later analysis, TCR-TCR, TCR-HLA and TCR-CMV co-occurrence was scored with hypergeometric tests, and a repertoire-size bias correction was applied to TCR pairs. False discovery rates were estimated in a later analysis by permuting HLA or CMV assignments 20 times. A later analysis grouped co-occurring TCRs with DBSCAN, adding TCRdist sequence similarity when clustering within HLA-allele-positive subsets. Co-occurrence clustering excluded repertoires with fewer than 30,000 or more than 120,000 public chains, plus five with anomalous nucleotide sharing. Here the immuneACCESS table is served through TCRdb, limited to in-frame sequences with V and J called. Missing clones are a known gap in these copies; in checked studies unresolved V genes cover under half, and the rest lacks a known reason. V and J calls and clone size come straight from that table; D and trimming were deduced from the DNA. Present in this sample are over 150,000 clones, approximately 80% of which were seen just once. The top ten constitute around 5% of the sample.

The data stem from a study of cytomegalovirus exposure and HLA in healthy donors listed by TCRdb under 2017. Background for the entire study: In an earlier analysis of approximately 500 of the donors, 250 to 350 Gb of sequence data and 90 million to 120 million unique TCR beta sequences from about 179 million T cells were reported. Roughly 300 gigabases of sequencing data and 70 million to 85 million unique TCR sequences were included in an early release covering several hundred HLA-typed donors. The genetic ancestry cluster associated with self-reported Caucasian donors included 81% of the roughly 390 genotyped donors. The study was designed to test whether signatures of past pathogen exposure could be identified by cataloging public T cell receptors. The T cell repertoires of about 700 subjects were profiled by immunosequencing and related to cytomegalovirus serostatus. A separate validation cohort of approximately 120 different subjects was used in addition to the 666-subject first cohort. To predict cytomegalovirus infection status, the study combined high-throughput TCR immunosequencing, statistical association of individual TCRs with disease status, and machine learning. To study patterns of TCR occurrence, a later analysis re-analyzed previously published TCR beta repertoires from several hundred donors and added high-resolution HLA genotyping. Rather than drawing on any new phenotypic data, the later analysis identified candidate immune exposures from TCR beta sequences and the way those sequences occurred across donors. In an earlier analysis of 500 to 650 of the donors, high-throughput TCR beta sequencing was used to judge whether each TCR beta V gene segment behaved as functional or pseudogenic. Donor age, sex, ethnicity and CMV serostatus were compiled together with the repertoire data. A later genetic analysis used genome-wide SNP genotypes for about 65% of the roughly 670 donors, treating that subset as a discovery cohort. All discovery cohort repertoires had been generated on a single sequencing platform. HLA typing included class I and class II loci at four-digit resolution. Typing coverage differed by locus: A, B, C, DRB1 and DQB1 were typed in roughly 620-630 donors, DQA1 in 522, DPA1 in approximately 610, and DPB1 in just under 480. A handful of DR-DQ haplotypes were handled as single units for association and clustering because linkage in the cohort was strong. Among about 400 genotyped donors of the cohort, an average of about 240,000 unique TCR beta nucleotide sequences was sequenced per donor, of which 15% to 20% were non-productive. What the authors observed across the whole study: According to the authors, the approach could potentially be generalized to other disease states and immunological phenotypes. When HLA alleles, especially DR and DQ, strongly co-occurred, attributing TCR associations to individual alleles was difficult. A cluster of highly shared sequence variants was judged likely to be a technical artifact of the sequencing pipeline. In both the original and validation cohorts, the classifier was reported to diagnose cytomegalovirus status with high specificity and sensitivity. A later analysis found that HLA-associated TCR beta chains were more clonally expanded and had lower generation probabilities than equally common non-associated chains. According to a later analysis, TCR association rates differed among HLA loci, with DRB1 alleles showing the most associated TCRs and HLA-C alleles showing the fewest. Only TCR beta chains were sequenced in this cohort, and the absence of alpha or paired-chain data limited detectable features. In a later analysis, several top co-occurrence clusters were reported to appear linked to parvovirus B19, influenza, CMV and Epstein-Barr virus. The only immune exposure information available for the cohort was CMV serostatus. At a false discovery rate of 0.05, a later analysis linked roughly 17,000 TCR beta sequences to specific HLA alleles. Because counts were too low, 15 to 20 rarely observed V segments, including chromosome 9 orphons, were left out of the earlier analysis of approximately 500 of the donors. Correlated functional status among segregating V segments might be attributable to linkage disequilibrium, but an unknown experimental factor could not be ruled out. In the study, approximately 160 TCR beta chains were listed as associated with cytomegalovirus. Roughly uniform sequencing depth across donors was assumed in presence/absence analyses, although this assumption may not hold. In an earlier analysis of some 500 of the donors, most TCR beta V segments were observed in productive rearrangements about 90% or about 30% of the time, broadly matching IMGT annotations. An association between a missense DCLRE1C variant and V-gene and J-gene trimming of TCR beta chains was found in a later genetic analysis and replicated in an independent cohort. A further reported finding was that TCR beta sequences accurately predicted the HLA-A and HLA-B alleles for most subjects in the first cohort. A later genetic analysis reported fewer N-insertions in productive TCRs among donors in an Asian-associated ancestry cluster than the roughly 620-donor mean. In vitro tests confirmed that a few of the cytomegalovirus-associated TCR beta chains recognize cytomegalovirus antigens. While some public TCRs were present in many individuals, most TCR sequences turned up only very rarely across donors. HLA typing was unavailable for some donors at each locus, so association tests used only the typed subset. A later analysis found that most CMV-associated TCR beta chains appeared HLA-restricted, with HLA associations seemingly driven largely by CMV exposure.

The cohort comprised under 700 healthy bone marrow donors. Cohort members were all nominally healthy when sampled, although unrecorded immune exposures were likely present. The donor was CMV seronegative and belonged to the group of several hundred seronegative cohort members. Each donor provided a peripheral blood sample, and peripheral blood mononuclear cells were used for TCR beta sequencing. Genomic DNA extraction from the blood cell samples was performed with the Qiagen DNeasy Blood Extraction Kit. Sequenced input: PBMCs. The receptor's source is a man aged 18-30 years in good health and CMV-seronegative.

The bases read TGCAGTGCGAGGTTTGGCTACACCTTC. Its amino acids are CSARFGYTF. The chain is assembled from TRBV20-1 and TRBJ1-2; a confident D gene designation cannot be given. V is clipped by 6 bases and J by 7 bases, and the sequence between their germline boundaries is 6 bases long. From its cysteine to its phenylalanine, the CDR3 spans 9 amino acids. Only the CDR3 portion is preserved as DNA: 27 bases, with reading frame beginning at the first base. CDR1 DFQATT and CDR2 SNEGSKA were looked up in the germline V gene (reference sequence).